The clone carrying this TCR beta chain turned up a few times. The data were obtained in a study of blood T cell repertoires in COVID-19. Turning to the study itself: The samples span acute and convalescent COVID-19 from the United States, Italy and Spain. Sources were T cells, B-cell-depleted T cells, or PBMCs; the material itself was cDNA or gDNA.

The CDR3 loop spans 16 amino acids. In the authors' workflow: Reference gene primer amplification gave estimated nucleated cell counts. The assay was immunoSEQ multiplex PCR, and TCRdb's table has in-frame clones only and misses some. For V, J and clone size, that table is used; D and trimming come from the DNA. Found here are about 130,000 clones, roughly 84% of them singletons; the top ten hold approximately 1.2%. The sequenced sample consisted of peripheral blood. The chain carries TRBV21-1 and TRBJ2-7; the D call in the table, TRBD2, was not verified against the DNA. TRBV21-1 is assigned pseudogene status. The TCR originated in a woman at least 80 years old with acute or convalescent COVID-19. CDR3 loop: CASSNRGLAENYEQYF. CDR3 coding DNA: TGTGCCAGCAGCAATCGTGGGCTAGCGGAAAACTACGAGCAGTACTTC.